These 24 T cell receptor beta chains were sequenced from one sample in a study of PD-L1 blockade in urothelial cancer. Profiled with immunoSEQ multiplex PCR; TCRdb holds only in-frame clones, not every one. The table lists over 50,000 clones, more than 70% of them singletons. The source was PBMCs, collected around atezolizumab (anti-PD-L1) treatment. The receptors were sampled from a man in his fifties with urothelial cancer.

This clone has a single count. The rearrangement joins TRBV10-3 to TRBJ2-3; 8 nucleotides align to TRBD2. Germline assignment: CDR1 ENHRY and CDR2 SYGVKD. V lost 4 bases, J lost 3 bases, and 15 bases stayed unmatched. This CDR3 comprises 18 residues. For the CDR3, the DNA is TGTGCCATCAGTGGTGGTACGGGAGGGCCTTTCGGAACAGATACGCAGTATTTT. This gives the protein CAISGGTGGPFGTDTQYF.

The gene calls are TRBV19 and TRBJ1-2; D remains ambiguous. Trimming stripped 5 bases from V and 4 bases from J, with 14 bases between. The CDR3 runs 14 residues. Germline assignment: CDR1 LNHDA and CDR2 SQIVND (reference sequence). The CDR3 DNA reads as TGTGCCAGTAGTGGGAGGCCGGGTGCCTATGGCTACACCTTC. Protein: CASSGRPGAYGYTF.

The V gene is TRBV25-1, the J gene TRBJ2-1; 10 bases line up with TRBD2. Trimming cost V 4 bases and J 4 bases; bases outside gene matches: 7. The CDR3 has 16 amino acids. Germline assignment: CDR1 MGHDK and CDR2 SYGVNS. CDR3: CASSAPLAGAYNEQFF. CDR3 DNA: TGTGCCAGCAGTGCCCCCCTAGCGGGAGCTTACAATGAGCAGTTCTTC.

CDR3 DNA: TGTGCCAGCAGTGATAGCGGGAGGGCCGGGGTTGAGCAGTTCTTC. Translating it yields CASSDSGRAGVEQFF. The chain combines TRBV6-4 with TRBJ2-1, with TRBD2 matching 11 bases. This CDR3 is 15 amino acids long. V lost 3 bases to trimming and J lost 9 bases; unmatched junction nucleotides: 7. CDR1 MRHNA and CDR2 SNTAGT come from the germline V gene.

J is TRBJ2-5 and V is TRBV6-1, with D unresolved. Germline lookup yields CDR1 MNHNS and CDR2 SASEGT. The CDR3 is made up of 15 amino acids. The V end was cut by 8 bases, the J end by 1 base, with 17 bases between. DNA for the CDR3: TGTGCCAGCTTTGATCTCGGAGCGACCCAAGAGACCCAGTACTTC. Its translation: CASFDLGATQETQYF.

The chain couples TRBV15 to TRBJ2-4, with 7 bases lining up with TRBD1. This CDR3 is 15 amino acids long. The germline V gene encodes CDR1 LNHNV and CDR2 YYDKDF (reference sequence). Trimming took 3 bases from V and 6 from J; bases not matched to a gene: 8. Here the CDR3 reads CATSRETGTLNIQYF. The CDR3, as DNA: TGTGCCACCAGCAGGGAGACAGGGACCCTAAACATTCAGTACTTC.

This clone was detected only a few times. V and J are TRBV6-1 and TRBJ2-2; TRBD1 agrees at 8 bases. This CDR3 comprises 14 residues. V trimming: 5 bases; J trimming: 5 bases; junction bases outside the gene matches: 4. The germline CDR1 and CDR2 sequences are MNHNS and SASEGT. CDR3 in DNA: TGTGCCAGCAGTCGGCAGGGGGCGACCGGGGAGCTGTTTTTT. Its protein is CASSRQGATGELFF.

The gene calls are TRBV23-1 and TRBJ2-7; 14 positions agree with TRBD2. TRBV23-1 is annotated as an ORF whose role is uncertain. CDR3 length: 17 residues. The ends lost 3 bases at V and 7 bases at J; junction bases unmatched: 11. This chain's CDR3 is CASSQLPGLAGEVEQYF. CDR3 in DNA: TGCGCCAGCAGTCAGCTTCCGGGACTAGCGGGAGAGGTTGAGCAGTACTTC.

The V call is TRBV21-1, the J call TRBJ2-7; TRBD1, the D gene given by the table, was not confirmed from the DNA. TRBV21-1 is reported as a pseudogene. This CDR3 has 13 amino acids. The CDR3, as DNA: TGTGCCAGCAACTGGACCCAGGGCTACGAGCAGTACTTC. Translating gives CASNWTQGYEQYF.

The rearrangement joins TRBV6-1 to TRBJ2-3; D may be TRBD1 (7 bases). Trimming pared 5 bases from V and 3 bases from J, leaving 15 bases between. CDR3 length: 15 residues. CDR1 and CDR2 (germline): MNHNS, SASEGT. CDR3 amino acids: CASSSQGGATDTQYF. CDR3 sequence (DNA): TGTGCCAGCAGTTCCCAGGGGGGCGCGACAGATACGCAGTATTTT.

The CDR3 nucleotides read TGTGCCAGCAGCCCCCCAGGGGGTCGGAGTTACGAGCAGTACTTC. As protein: CASSPPGGRSYEQYF. The chain recombines TRBV14 with TRBJ2-7; the match to TRBD1 covers 7 bases. CDR1 and CDR2 (germline): SGHDN, FVKESK. The CDR3 has 15 amino acids. After removal of 4 bases from V and 4 bases from J, the junction contained 10 bases not matched to a gene.

The rearrangement uses TRBV2 and TRBJ2-1; TRBD2 matches at 9 bases. Germline-derived CDR1 and CDR2 are SNHLY and FYNNEI. V was clipped by 7 bases and J by 8 bases; unmatched bases: 12. CDR3 length: 15 residues. As DNA, the CDR3 is TGTGCCAGCATAACGAGTAGCGGGAGTGGGCATGAGCAGTTCTTC. This encodes CASITSSGSGHEQFF.

The gene calls are TRBV12-5 and TRBJ2-2; TRBD2 aligns across 9 bases. Germline-derived CDR1 and CDR2 are LGHNT and FRNRAP. The junction had 2 bases not matched to a gene; V was cut back by 5 bases and J by 1 base. This CDR3 has 15 amino acids. CDR3 coding DNA: TGTGCTAGTGGTCTGACTAGCGGGAACACCGGGGAGCTGTTTTTT. Protein product: CASGLTSGNTGELFF.

The count of this clone is one. This sequence joins TRBV11-2 and TRBJ2-2, with TRBD2 identical over 14 bases. The CDR3 is 16 residues long. The V gene end was trimmed by 5 bases and the J gene end by 5 bases; junction bases not matched to a gene: 4. Germline values: CDR1 SGHAT, CDR2 FQNNGV. The CDR3 spells CASSTGLAGGTGELFF. The CDR3, as DNA: TGTGCCAGCAGCACCGGACTAGCGGGAGGTACCGGGGAGCTGTTTTTT.

The chain recombines TRBV9 with TRBJ2-3; a weak D match, TRBD1 (6 bases). Germline CDR1 SGDLS, CDR2 YYNGEE. The CDR3 extends over 13 amino acids. V was trimmed by 3 bases and J by 4 bases, leaving 9 bases between them. The CDR3 DNA follows: TGTGCCAGCAGCGACGCAGGGGCAGATACGCAGTATTTT. Translated: CASSDAGADTQYF.

CDR3 in amino acids: CASSSGLADEQFF. CDR3 coding DNA: TGTGCCAGCAGTTCCGGGCTAGCCGATGAGCAGTTCTTC. This chain connects TRBV27 to TRBJ2-1, with D maybe TRBD2 (5 bases). Germline V gene data show CDR1 as MNHEY and CDR2 as SMNVEV (reference sequence). Trimming stripped 4 bases from V and 8 bases from J, with 12 bases between. This CDR3 comprises 13 residues.

This clone was seen a few times. This chain connects TRBV25-1 to TRBJ1-4; D is ambiguous. This CDR3 comprises 14 residues. Per germline, CDR1 MGHDK and CDR2 SYGVNS. Trimming cost V 5 bases and J 8 bases, with 15 bases left between them. CDR3 sequence: CASSLGRSREKLFF. The CDR3 DNA reads as TGTGCCAGCAGTCTAGGGAGATCTCGGGAAAAACTGTTTTTT. The whole variable domain, filled in from reference TRBV25-1 and TRBJ1-4, reads EADIYQTPRYLVIGTGKKITLECSQTMGHDKMYWYQQDPGMELHLIHYSYGVNSTEKGDLSSESTVSRIRTEHFPLTLESARPSHTSQYLCASSLGRSREKLFFGSGTQLSVL.

Regarding this clone: This CDR3 is also generated by other DNA sequences in the sample. The rearrangement links TRBV11-2 to TRBJ2-3; D remains ambiguous. CDR3 length: 12 amino acids. V dropped 6 bases and J dropped 0 bases, with 4 bases sitting between them. Germline CDR1 and CDR2: SGHAT and FQNNGV. The chain's CDR3 is CASSQSTDTQYF. CDR3 nucleotides: TGTGCCAGCAGTCAGAGCACAGATACGCAGTATTTT.

This clone was counted once. This chain joins TRBV6-5 and TRBJ2-7; D is perhaps TRBD1 (6 bases). Trimming removed 4 bases at V and 2 bases at J, with 15 bases between. This CDR3 comprises 15 residues. Per germline, CDR1 MNHEY and CDR2 SVGAGI. The CDR3 DNA reads TGTGCCAGCAGTTGGGGCAACAGGGTAACCTACGAGCAGTACTTC. Translating it yields CASSWGNRVTYEQYF.

This CDR3 reads CASSGIAGAQYNEQFF. The CDR3 region has the DNA TGTGCCAGCAGCGGGATAGCGGGAGCACAGTACAATGAGCAGTTCTTC. This chain joins TRBV7-9 and TRBJ2-1, with TRBD2 matching 9 bases. V was pared by 5 bases and J by 4 bases, with 9 bases of the junction left unmatched. The V gene's germline CDR1 is SEHNR and CDR2 FQNEAQ (reference sequence). The CDR3 has 16 amino acids.

J is TRBJ2-7 and V is TRBV5-4; 16 bases are shared with TRBD2. The germline CDR1 and CDR2 sequences are SGHNT and YYREEE (reference sequence). V was pared by 1 base and J by 2 bases, with 6 bases of the junction left unmatched. This CDR3 is 18 amino acids long. CDR3 sequence (DNA): TGTGCCAGCAGCTTGTTGGGACTAGCGGGAGGGCCCCCCTACGAGCAGTACTTC. It specifies CASSLLGLAGGPPYEQYF.

The chain recombines TRBV7-9 with TRBJ2-5, with 15 bases identical to TRBD2. The CDR3 is 16 residues long. Germline V CDR1 and CDR2: SEHNR, FQNEAQ (reference sequence). V was clipped by 5 bases and J by 4 bases; unmatched bases: 5. CDR3 sequence: CASSIGLAGGLETQYF. The CDR3 DNA reads as TGTGCCAGCAGCATCGGACTAGCGGGAGGGTTAGAGACCCAGTACTTC. The complete variable domain, with remaining parts taken from reference TRBV7-9 and TRBJ2-5, reads DTGVSQNPRHKITKRGQNVTFRCDPISEHNRLYWYRQTLGQGPEFLTYFQNEAQLEKSRLLSDRFSAERPKGSFSTLEIQRTEQGDSAMYLCASSIGLAGGLETQYFGPGTRLLVL.

This chain links TRBV5-4 with TRBJ2-1; 8 nucleotides align to TRBD2. In germline, CDR1 is SGHNT, CDR2 YYREEE (reference sequence). This CDR3 is 17 amino acids long. V lost 0 bases and J lost 4; bases outside the gene matches: 9. CDR3 DNA: TGTGCCAGCAGCTTGGAACGAATGGGCGGGAGGTACAATGAGCAGTTCTTC. Translating it yields CASSLERMGGRYNEQFF.

The gene calls are TRBV28 and TRBJ2-7; 8 nucleotides align to TRBD1. This CDR3 is 14 amino acids long. Germline loops: CDR1 MDHEN, CDR2 SYDVKM. Germline trimming cut 6 bases from V and 5 bases from J; bases unmatched to any gene: 9. The CDR3 loop is CASSPSTGGDEQYF. The CDR3 DNA follows: TGTGCCAGCAGCCCTTCAACAGGGGGAGACGAGCAGTACTTC.